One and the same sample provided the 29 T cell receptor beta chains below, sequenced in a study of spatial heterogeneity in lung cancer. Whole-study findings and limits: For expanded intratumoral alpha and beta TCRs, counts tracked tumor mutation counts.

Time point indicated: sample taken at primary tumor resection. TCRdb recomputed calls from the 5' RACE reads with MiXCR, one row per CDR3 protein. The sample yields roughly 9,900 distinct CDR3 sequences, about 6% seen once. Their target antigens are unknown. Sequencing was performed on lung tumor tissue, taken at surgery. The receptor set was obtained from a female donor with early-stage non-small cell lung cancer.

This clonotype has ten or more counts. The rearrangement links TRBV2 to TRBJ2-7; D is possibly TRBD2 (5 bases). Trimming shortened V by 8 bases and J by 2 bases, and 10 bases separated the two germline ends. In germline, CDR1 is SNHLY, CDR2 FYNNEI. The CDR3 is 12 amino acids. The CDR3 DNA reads TGTGCCAGCGGGAGCCATCCCTACGAGCAGTACGTC. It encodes CASGSHPYEQYV.

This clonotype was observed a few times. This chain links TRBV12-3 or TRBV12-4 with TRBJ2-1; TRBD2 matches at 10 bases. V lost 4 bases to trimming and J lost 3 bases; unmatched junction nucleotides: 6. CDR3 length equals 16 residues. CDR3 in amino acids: CASSSLAGGIYNEQFF. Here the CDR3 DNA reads TGTGCCAGCAGTTCGTTAGCGGGAGGAATCTACAATGAGCAGTTCTTC.

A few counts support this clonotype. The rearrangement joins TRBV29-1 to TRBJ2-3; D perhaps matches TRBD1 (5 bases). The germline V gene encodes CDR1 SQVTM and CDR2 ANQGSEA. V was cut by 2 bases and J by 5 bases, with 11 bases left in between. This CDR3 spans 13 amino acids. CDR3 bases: TGCAGCGTTGAACCAAGTAGGGGAGATACGCAGTATTTT. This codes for CSVEPSRGDTQYF.

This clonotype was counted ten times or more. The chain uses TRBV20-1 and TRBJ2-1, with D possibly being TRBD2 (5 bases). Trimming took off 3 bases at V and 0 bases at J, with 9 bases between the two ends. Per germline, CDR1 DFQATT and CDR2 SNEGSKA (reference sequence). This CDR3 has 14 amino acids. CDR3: CSASRGISYNEQFF. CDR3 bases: TGCAGTGCTAGCCGGGGTATCTCCTACAATGAGCAGTTCTTC.

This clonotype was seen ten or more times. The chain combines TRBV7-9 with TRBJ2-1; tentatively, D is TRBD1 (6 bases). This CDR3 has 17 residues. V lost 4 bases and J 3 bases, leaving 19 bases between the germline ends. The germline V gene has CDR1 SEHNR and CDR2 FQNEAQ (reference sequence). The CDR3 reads CASSSYARGLGYNEQFF. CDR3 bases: TGTGCCAGCAGCTCGTACGCCAGGGGATTGGGCTACAATGAGCAGTTCTTC.

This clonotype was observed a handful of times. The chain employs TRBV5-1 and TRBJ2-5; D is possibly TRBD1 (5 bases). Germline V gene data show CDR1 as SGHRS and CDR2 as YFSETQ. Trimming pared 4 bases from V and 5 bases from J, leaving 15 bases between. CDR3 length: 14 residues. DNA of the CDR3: TGCGCCAGCAGCCTAGACAGTACTGAGGAGACCCAGTACTTC. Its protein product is CASSLDSTEETQYF.

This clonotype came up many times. The CDR3 bases are TGCAGTGCTAGTAAGCCCGGGGGTATCTACACCTTC. Protein: CSASKPGGIYTF. The chain employs TRBV20-1 and TRBJ1-2, with a tentative D call TRBD1 (5 bases). The CDR3 loop spans 12 amino acids. Deletions cut 3 bases from V and 10 bases from J, with 15 bases between. Germline V CDR1 and CDR2: DFQATT, SNEGSKA (reference sequence).

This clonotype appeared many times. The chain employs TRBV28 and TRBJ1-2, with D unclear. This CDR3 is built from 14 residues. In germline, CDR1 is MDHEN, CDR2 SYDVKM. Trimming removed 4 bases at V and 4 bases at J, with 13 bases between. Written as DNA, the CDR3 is TGTGCCAGCAGTTCGAGGGTTTGGGTCTATGGCTACACCTTC. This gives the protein CASSSRVWVYGYTF.

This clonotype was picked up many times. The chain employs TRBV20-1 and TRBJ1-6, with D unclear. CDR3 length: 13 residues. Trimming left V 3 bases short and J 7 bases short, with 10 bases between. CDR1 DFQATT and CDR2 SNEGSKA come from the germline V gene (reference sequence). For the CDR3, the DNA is TGCAGTGCTAGGAAGGGCGGGAATTCACCCCTCCACTTT. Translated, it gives CSARKGGNSPLHF.

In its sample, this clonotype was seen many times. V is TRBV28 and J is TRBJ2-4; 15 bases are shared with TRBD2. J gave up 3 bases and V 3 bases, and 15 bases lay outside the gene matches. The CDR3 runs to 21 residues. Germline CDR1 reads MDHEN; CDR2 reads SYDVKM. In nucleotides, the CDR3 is TGTGCCAGCAGTTTGAGGGATGGACTAGCGGGAGGGCCGGGAGACAAAAACATTCAGTACTTC. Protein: CASSLRDGLAGGPGDKNIQYF.

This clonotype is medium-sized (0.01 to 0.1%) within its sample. As DNA, the CDR3 is TGTGCCAGCAGTACCCAGGTTCCAAGTGCCTACAATGAGCAGTTCTTC. Translated, it gives CASSTQVPSAYNEQFF. J is TRBJ2-1 and V is TRBV6-5, with D hard to call. The CDR3 covers 16 residues. The V gene lost 5 bases and the J gene lost 2 bases, with 16 bases spanning the gap. Germline V CDR1 and CDR2: MNHEY, SVGAGI.

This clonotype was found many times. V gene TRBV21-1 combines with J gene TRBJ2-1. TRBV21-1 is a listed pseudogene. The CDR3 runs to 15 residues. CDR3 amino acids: CASSRTPSSYNEQFF. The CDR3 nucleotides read TGTGCCAGCAGCAGAACGCCGAGCTCCTACAATGAGCAGTTCTTC.

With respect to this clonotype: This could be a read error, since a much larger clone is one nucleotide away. CDR3 sequence reads: CANSPGLAGGQDVIGTQYF. In nucleotides, the CDR3 is TGTGCCAACAGTCCCGGACTAGCGGGGGGGCAAGACGTGATAGGGACCCAGTACTTC. The V gene is TRBV12-3 or TRBV12-4, the J gene TRBJ2-5; 15 nucleotides agree with TRBD2. The CDR3 spans 19 residues.

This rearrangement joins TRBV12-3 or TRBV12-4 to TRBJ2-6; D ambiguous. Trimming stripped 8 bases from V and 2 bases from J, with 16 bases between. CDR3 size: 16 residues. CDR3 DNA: TGTGCCAGCCTTGAATGGCGGTACCCTGGGGCCAACGTCCTGACTTTC. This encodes CASLEWRYPGANVLTF.

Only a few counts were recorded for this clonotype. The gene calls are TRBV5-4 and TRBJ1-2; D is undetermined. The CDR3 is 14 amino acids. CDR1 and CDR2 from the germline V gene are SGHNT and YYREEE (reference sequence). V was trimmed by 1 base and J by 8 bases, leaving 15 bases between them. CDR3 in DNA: TGTGCCAGCAGCTTGTGGACTACCCTGCGAGGCTACACCTTC. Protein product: CASSLWTTLRGYTF.

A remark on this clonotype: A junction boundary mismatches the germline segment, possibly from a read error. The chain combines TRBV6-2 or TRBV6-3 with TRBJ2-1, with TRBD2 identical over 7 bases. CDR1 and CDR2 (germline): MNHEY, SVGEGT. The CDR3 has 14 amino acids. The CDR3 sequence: CASSPRGTYIEQFF. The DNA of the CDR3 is TGTGCCAGCAGTCCGCGGGGGACCTACATTGAGCAGTTCTTC.

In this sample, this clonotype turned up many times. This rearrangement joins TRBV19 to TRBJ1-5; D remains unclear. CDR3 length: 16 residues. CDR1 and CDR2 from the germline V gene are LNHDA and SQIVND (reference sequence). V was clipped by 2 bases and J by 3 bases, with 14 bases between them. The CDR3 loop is CASSILGIGNNQPQHF. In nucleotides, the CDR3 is TGTGCCAGTAGTATATTGGGAATCGGCAACAATCAGCCCCAGCATTTT.

DNA of the CDR3: TGTGCCAGCATCCGGACAGCCCCCCTGAATGCTTTCTTT. It translates to CASIRTAPLNAFF. The chain is built from TRBV7-2 and TRBJ1-1, with a tentative D call TRBD1 (6 bases). The CDR3 consists of 13 residues. Germline loops: CDR1 SGHTA, CDR2 FQGNSA. Trimming took 7 bases from V and 11 from J, leaving 20 bases between them.

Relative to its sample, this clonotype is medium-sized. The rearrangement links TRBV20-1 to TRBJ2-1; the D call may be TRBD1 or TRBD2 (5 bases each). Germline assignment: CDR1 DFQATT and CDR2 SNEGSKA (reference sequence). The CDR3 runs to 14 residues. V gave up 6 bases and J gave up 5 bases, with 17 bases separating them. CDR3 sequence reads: CSAVSGGSNNEQFF. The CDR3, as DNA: TGCAGTGCCGTCAGTGGGGGATCAAACAATGAGCAGTTCTTC.

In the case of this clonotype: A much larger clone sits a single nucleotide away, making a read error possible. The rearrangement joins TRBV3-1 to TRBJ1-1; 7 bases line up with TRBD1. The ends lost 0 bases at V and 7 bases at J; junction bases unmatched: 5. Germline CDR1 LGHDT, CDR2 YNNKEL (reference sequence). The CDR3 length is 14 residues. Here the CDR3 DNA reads TGTGCCAGCAGCCAAGAAGACAGGGCGCATGAAGCTTTCTTT. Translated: CASSQEDRAHEAFF.

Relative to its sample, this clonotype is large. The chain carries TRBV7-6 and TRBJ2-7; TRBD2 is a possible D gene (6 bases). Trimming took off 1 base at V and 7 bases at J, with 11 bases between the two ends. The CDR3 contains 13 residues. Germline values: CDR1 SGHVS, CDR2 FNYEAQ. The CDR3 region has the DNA TGTGCCAGCAGCTTAGGAGGGAGGAGAGAGCAGTACTTC. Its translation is CASSLGGRREQYF.

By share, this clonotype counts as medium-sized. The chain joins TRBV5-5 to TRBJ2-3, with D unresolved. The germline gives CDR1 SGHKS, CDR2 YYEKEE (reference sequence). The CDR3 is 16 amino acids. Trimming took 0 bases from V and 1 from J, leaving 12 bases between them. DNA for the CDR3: TGTGCCAGCAGCTTGGGAACCGGGTCTGGCACAGATACGCAGTATTTT. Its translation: CASSLGTGSGTDTQYF.

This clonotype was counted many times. The CDR3 DNA reads as TGTGCCACCTTCCTTTCGGGAGCATCTGGGGCCAACGTCCTGACTTTC. This codes for CATFLSGASGANVLTF. This chain connects TRBV28 to TRBJ2-6; possibly TRBD2 for D (6 bases). The germline V gene has CDR1 MDHEN and CDR2 SYDVKM. CDR3 length: 16 amino acids. Trimming pared 10 bases from V and 1 base from J, leaving 17 bases between. The entire variable domain, with the rest obtained from reference TRBV28 and TRBJ2-6, is as follows: DVKVTQSSRYLVKRTGEKVFLECVQDMDHENMFWYRQDPGLGLRLIYFSYDVKMKEKGDIPEGYSVSREKKERFSLILESASTNQTSMYLCATFLSGASGANVLTFGAGSRLTVL.

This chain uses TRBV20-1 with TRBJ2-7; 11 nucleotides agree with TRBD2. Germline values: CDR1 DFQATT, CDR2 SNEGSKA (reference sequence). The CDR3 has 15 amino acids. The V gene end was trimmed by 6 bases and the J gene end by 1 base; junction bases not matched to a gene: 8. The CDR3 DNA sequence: TGCAGTGCCTCCCCCCTAGCGGGAGGATCCTACGAGCAGTACTTC. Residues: CSASPLAGGSYEQYF.

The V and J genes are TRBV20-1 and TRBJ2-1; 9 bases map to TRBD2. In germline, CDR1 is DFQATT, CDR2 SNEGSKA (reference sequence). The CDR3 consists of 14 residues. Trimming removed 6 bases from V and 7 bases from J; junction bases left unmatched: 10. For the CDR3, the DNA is TGCAGTGCGAACAAGCGGGAGGCTAGTAATGAGCAGTTCTTC. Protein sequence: CSANKREASNEQFF.

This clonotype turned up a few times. The CDR3 spells CASSLGTKGEQYV. The CDR3 DNA follows: TGTGCCAGCAGCTTGGGGACCAAAGGCGAGCAGTACGTC. The chain is built from TRBV5-6 and TRBJ2-7, with no clear D. This CDR3 comprises 13 residues. The V end was cut by 0 bases, the J end by 6 bases, with 10 bases between. Germline V CDR1 and CDR2: SGHDT, YYEEEE.

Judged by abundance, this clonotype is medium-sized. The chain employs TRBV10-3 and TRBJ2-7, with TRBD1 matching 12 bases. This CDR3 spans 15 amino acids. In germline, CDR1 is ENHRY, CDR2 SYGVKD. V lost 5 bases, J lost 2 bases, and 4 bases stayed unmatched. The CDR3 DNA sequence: TGTGCCATCAGTCAGGGGACAGGGGGCCCCTACGAGCAGTACGTC. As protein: CAISQGTGGPYEQYV.

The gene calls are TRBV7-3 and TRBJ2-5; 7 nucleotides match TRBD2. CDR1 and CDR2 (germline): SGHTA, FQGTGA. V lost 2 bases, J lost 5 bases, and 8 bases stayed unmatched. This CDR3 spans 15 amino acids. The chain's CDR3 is CASSLGPALAETQYF. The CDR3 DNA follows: TGTGCCAGCAGCTTAGGTCCAGCACTAGCGGAGACCCAGTACTTC.

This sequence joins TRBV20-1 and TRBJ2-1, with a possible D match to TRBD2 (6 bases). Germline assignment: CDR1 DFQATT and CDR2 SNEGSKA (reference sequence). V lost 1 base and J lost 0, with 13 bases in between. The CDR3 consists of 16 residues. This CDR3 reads CSARGWAGSSYNEQFF. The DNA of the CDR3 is TGCAGTGCTAGAGGCTGGGCGGGAAGCTCCTACAATGAGCAGTTCTTC.